These 7 T cell receptor beta chains were all obtained from the same sample, sequenced in a study of response to subunit inactivated influenza vaccine. TCRdb reanalysed the RT-PCR reads using MiXCR and keeps one entry per CDR3 protein. Among over 650,000 distinct CDR3 sequences listed, about a fifth were seen once. This sample comprised PBMCs from blood, obtained roughly 5 days after vaccination. Source of these receptors: a man in his fifties who received an inactivated influenza vaccine.

This clonotype was seen a few times. This rearrangement joins TRBV10-3 to TRBJ1-1; TRBD1 matches at 7 bases. CDR3 length equals 14 residues. Germline V gives CDR1 ENHRY, CDR2 SYGVKD. V dropped 10 bases and J dropped 0; count of bases not matched to a gene: 8. Written as DNA, the CDR3 is TGTGCCACACAGACAGGGACGCTGAACACTGAAGCTTTCTTT. Protein product: CATQTGTLNTEAFF.

This clonotype was found a few times. This chain links TRBV7-3 with TRBJ2-1; 11 nucleotides align to TRBD2. V dropped 5 bases and J dropped 9; count of bases not matched to a gene: 9. The CDR3 spans 15 residues. Germline V gene data show CDR1 as SGHTA and CDR2 as FQGTGA. The CDR3 coding sequence is TGTGCCAGCAGCCCTACTAGCGGGGGAGTCGGTGAGCAGTTCTTC. Translating gives CASSPTSGGVGEQFF. The full variable domain, with the rest looked up from reference TRBV7-3 and TRBJ2-1, is GAGVSQTPSNKVTEKGKYVELRCDPISGHTALYWYRQSLGQGPEFLIYFQGTGAADDSGLPNDRFFAVRPEGSVSTLKIQRTERGDSAVYLCASSPTSGGVGEQFFGPGTRLTVL.

The gene calls are TRBV4-3 and TRBJ1-1; D may be TRBD1 (6 bases). The V gene's germline CDR1 is LGHNA and CDR2 YSLEER. V was cut by 0 bases and J by 0 bases, with 14 bases left in between. This CDR3 spans 17 amino acids. CDR3 nucleotides: TGCGCCAGCAGCCAAGATTGGACAGACATTTTGAACACTGAAGCTTTCTTT. This translates into CASSQDWTDILNTEAFF.

The J gene is TRBJ2-7, the V gene TRBV9; D remains ambiguous. Germline loops: CDR1 SGDLS, CDR2 YYNGEE. V gave up 0 bases and J gave up 6 bases, with 13 bases separating them. This CDR3 is 14 amino acids long. CDR3 sequence (DNA): TGTGCCAGCAGCGTAGCCCCACGGAACGCCGAGCAGTACTTC. It translates to CASSVAPRNAEQYF.

A few counts support this clonotype. The chain employs TRBV5-1 and TRBJ2-1; D may be TRBD2 (6 bases). Trimming pared 0 bases from V and 7 bases from J, leaving 17 bases between. Germline-derived CDR1 and CDR2 are SGHRS and YFSETQ. This CDR3 spans 16 amino acids. The CDR3 loop reads CASSLVRDSLVNEQFF. The CDR3 region has the DNA TGCGCCAGCAGCTTGGTCCGGGACTCCCTTGTTAATGAGCAGTTCTTC.

This clonotype was found a few times. The J gene is TRBJ2-5, the V gene TRBV6-5; D possibly corresponds to TRBD2 (6 bases). Between the trimmed V and J ends, which lost 2 bases and 0 bases, there was a span of 16 bases. Germline assignment: CDR1 MNHEY and CDR2 SVGAGI. The CDR3 has 17 residues. The CDR3 nucleotides read TGTGCCAGCAGTTACGGACCCTCGGGAGAATACCAAGAGACCCAGTACTTC. Protein product: CASSYGPSGEYQETQYF.

V gene TRBV2 combines with J gene TRBJ2-7; no clear D. Trimming cost V 4 bases and J 2 bases, with 12 bases left between them. The CDR3 is made up of 14 amino acids. Germline values: CDR1 SNHLY, CDR2 FYNNEI. The CDR3 is CASSVIGSTYEQYF. CDR3 coding DNA: TGTGCCAGCAGTGTTATAGGGTCAACCTACGAGCAGTACTTC.